This paragraph covers one T cell receptor (beta chain) sequence. The sample belongs to a study of graft-versus-host responses after intestinal transplantation. The CDR3 spans 14 residues. The germline CDR1 and CDR2 sequences are SGHTA and FQGNSA. V lost 3 bases and J 3 bases, leaving 12 bases between the germline ends. Sequencing used immunoSEQ multiplex PCR; TCRdb keeps in-frame clones, though not all of them. The sample consists of approximately 89,000 clones, 75% to 95% of them appearing once. The source material was PBMCs, sampled around 68 weeks after intestinal transplant. The clonotype was recovered from a human patient who received an intestinal transplant, so some T cells may come from the graft donor. J is TRBJ2-7 and V is TRBV7-2, with unresolved D. CDR3 residues: CASSFSLSGYEQYF. In DNA, the CDR3 is TGTGCCAGCAGCTTCTCCCTATCTGGCTACGAGCAGTACTTC.